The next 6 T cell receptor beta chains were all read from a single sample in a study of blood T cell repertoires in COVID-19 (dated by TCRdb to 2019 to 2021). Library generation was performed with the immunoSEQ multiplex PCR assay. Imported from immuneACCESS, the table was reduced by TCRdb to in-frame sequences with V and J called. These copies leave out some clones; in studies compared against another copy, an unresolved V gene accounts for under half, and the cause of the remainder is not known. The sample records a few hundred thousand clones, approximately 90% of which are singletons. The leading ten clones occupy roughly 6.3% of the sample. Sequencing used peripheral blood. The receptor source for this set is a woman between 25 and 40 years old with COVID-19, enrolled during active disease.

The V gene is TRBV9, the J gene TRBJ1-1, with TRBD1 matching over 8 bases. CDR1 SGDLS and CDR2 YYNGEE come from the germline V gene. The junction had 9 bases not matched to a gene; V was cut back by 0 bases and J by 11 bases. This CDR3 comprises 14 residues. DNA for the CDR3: TGTGCCAGCAGCGTAGGAACAGGGGGAGGTGGGGCTTTCTTT. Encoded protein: CASSVGTGGGGAFF.

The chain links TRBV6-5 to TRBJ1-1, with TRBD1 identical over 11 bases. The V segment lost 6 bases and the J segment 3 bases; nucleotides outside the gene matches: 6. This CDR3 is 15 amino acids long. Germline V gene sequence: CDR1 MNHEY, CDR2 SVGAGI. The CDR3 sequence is CASSLVGQGDTEAFF. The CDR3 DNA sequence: TGTGCCAGCAGCCTGGTGGGACAGGGGGACACTGAAGCTTTCTTT.

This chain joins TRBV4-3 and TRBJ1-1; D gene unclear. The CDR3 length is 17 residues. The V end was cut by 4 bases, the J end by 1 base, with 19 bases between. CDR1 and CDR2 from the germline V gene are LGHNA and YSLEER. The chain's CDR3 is CASSPSVGRQRNTEAFF. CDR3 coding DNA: TGCGCCAGCAGCCCGTCGGTGGGCAGACAAAGGAACACTGAAGCTTTCTTT.

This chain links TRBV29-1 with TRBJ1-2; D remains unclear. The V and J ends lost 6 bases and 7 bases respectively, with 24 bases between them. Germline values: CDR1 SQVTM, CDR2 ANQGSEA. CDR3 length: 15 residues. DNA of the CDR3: TGCAGCGTAGCCCCCGCGGGTCGCTCTCGGAGTGGCTACACCTTC. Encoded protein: CSVAPAGRSRSGYTF.

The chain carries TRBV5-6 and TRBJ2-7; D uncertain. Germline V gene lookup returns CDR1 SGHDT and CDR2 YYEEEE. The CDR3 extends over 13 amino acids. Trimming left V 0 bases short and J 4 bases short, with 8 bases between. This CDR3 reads CASSLVGNYEQYF. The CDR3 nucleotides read TGTGCCAGCAGCTTGGTGGGCAATTACGAGCAGTACTTC. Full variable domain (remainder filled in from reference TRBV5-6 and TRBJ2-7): DAGVTQSPTHLIKTRGQQVTLRCSPKSGHDTVSWYQQALGQGPQFIFQYYEEEERQRGNFPDRFSGHQFPNYSSELNVNALLLGDSALYLCASSLVGNYEQYFGPGTRLTVT.

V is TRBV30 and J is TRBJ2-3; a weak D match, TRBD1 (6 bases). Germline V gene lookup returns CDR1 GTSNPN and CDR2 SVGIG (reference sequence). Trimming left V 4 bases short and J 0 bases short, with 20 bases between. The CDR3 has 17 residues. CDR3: CAWIRAPGHPSTDTQYF. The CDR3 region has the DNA TGTGCCTGGATAAGAGCCCCGGGACACCCAAGCACAGATACGCAGTATTTT.